This is a list of T cell receptor beta chains from one sample in a study of blood T cell repertoires in COVID-19. Measured with immunoSEQ multiplex PCR; TCRdb has only the in-frame clones, and not every one. The sample consists of fewer than 300,000 clones, about 87% of them appearing once. Sequenced sample: peripheral blood. The receptors shown here come from a woman in her 40s who had recovered from COVID-19. Each CDR3 is given with its conserved first and last residue. Fields, in order: J gene, D gene, V gene, clone size, CDR3 DNA, CDR3 protein. The D gene is left open where the match is weak. The size field is filled for only some rows; it gives once, few, many or a size class.

>TRBJ2-3|.|TRBV19|.
TGTGCCAGCACCGGGGGACCCGATAGCACAGATACGCAGTATTTT
CASTGGPDSTDTQYF
>TRBJ1-2|.|TRBV6-5|.
TGTGCCAGCAGTTACGTAGGAGGTTATAACTATGGCTACACCTTC
CASSYVGGYNYGYTF
>TRBJ1-2|TRBD1|TRBV2|.
TGTGCCAGCAGACAGGGGGCGGGGTCTCCTAACTATGGCTACACCTTC
CASRQGAGSPNYGYTF
>TRBJ1-4|.|TRBV6-1|.
TGTGCCAGCAGTGAGGACAGAGGGGGTTCCGGTTTTTTT
CASSEDRGGSGFF
>TRBJ2-7|TRBD1|TRBV7-2|.
TGTGCCAGCAGCCCAGACCGGGACAGGGTATCCGAGCAGTACTTC
CASSPDRDRVSEQYF
>TRBJ2-7|.|TRBV19|.
TGTGCCAGTAGTCCGACAGCGATCAACTACGAGCAGTACTTC
CASSPTAINYEQYF
>TRBJ1-1|TRBD1|TRBV18|once
TGTGCCAGCTCATCCGGGACAGGGACTTTCGCTGAAGCTTTCTTT
CASSSGTGTFAEAFF
>TRBJ1-2|.|TRBV6-6|.
TGTGCCAGCAGCCCAGGGGATGGCTACACCTTC
CASSPGDGYTF
>TRBJ2-7|TRBD1|TRBV10-1|.
TGCGCCAGCAGTGAGTCGAAGGGGACAGCAATCTACGAGCAGTACTTC
CASSESKGTAIYEQYF
>TRBJ2-2|TRBD1|TRBV7-7|.
TGTGCTAGCAGCCCCCGGGCGGGGACAGGCGCCGGGGAGCTGTTTTTT
CASSPRAGTGAGELFF
>TRBJ2-7|.|TRBV3-1/TRBV3-2|.
TGTGCCAGCAGCCCCTTTGGGGCTTTCTACGAGCAGTACTTC
CASSPFGAFYEQYF